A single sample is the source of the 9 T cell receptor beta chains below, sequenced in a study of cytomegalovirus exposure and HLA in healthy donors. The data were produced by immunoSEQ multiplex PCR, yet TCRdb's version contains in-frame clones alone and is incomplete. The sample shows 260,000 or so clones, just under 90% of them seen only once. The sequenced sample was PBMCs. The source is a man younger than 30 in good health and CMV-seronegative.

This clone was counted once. CDR3 DNA: TGCGCCAGCAGCTTGAGGTGGGGACAGGGAAATGAAAAACTGTTTTTT. Encoded protein: CASSLRWGQGNEKLFF. This chain links TRBV5-1 with TRBJ1-4, with 9 bases identical to TRBD1. The CDR3 is made up of 16 amino acids. Losses at the gene ends were 1 base for V and 5 bases for J; bases not matched to a gene: 6. Germline V lookup: CDR1 SGHRS, CDR2 YFSETQ.

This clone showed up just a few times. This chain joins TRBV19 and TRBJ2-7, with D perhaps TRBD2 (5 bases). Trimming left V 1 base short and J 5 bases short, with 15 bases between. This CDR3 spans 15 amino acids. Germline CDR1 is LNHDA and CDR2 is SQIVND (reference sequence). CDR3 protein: CASSIGTGSTNEQYF. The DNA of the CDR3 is TGTGCCAGTAGTATAGGGACTGGCAGTACTAACGAGCAGTACTTC. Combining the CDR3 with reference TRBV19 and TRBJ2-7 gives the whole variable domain DGGITQSPKYLFRKEGQNVTLSCEQNLNHDAMYWYRQDPGQGLRLIYYSQIVNDFQKGDIAEGYSVSREKKESFPLTVTSAQKNPTAFYLCASSIGTGSTNEQYFGPGTRLTVT.

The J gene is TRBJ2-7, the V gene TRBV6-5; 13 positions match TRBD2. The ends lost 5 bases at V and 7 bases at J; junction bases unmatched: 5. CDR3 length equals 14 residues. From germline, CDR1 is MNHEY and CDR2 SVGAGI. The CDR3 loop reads CASSRLAGGWEQYF. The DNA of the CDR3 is TGTGCCAGCAGTAGACTAGCGGGGGGCTGGGAGCAGTACTTC.

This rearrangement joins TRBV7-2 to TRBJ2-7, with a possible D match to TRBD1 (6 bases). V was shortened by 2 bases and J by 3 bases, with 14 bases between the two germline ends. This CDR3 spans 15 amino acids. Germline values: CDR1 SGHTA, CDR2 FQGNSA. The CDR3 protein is CASSLSPQGSYEQYF. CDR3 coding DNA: TGTGCCAGCAGCTTAAGCCCGCAGGGGAGCTACGAGCAGTACTTC.

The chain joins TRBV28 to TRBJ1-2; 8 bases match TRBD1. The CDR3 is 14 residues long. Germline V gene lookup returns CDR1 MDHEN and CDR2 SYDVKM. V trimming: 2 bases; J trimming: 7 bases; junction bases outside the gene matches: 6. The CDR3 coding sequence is TGTGCCAGCAGTTTAGCGGACAGGGTAGGTGGCTACACCTTC. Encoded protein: CASSLADRVGGYTF.

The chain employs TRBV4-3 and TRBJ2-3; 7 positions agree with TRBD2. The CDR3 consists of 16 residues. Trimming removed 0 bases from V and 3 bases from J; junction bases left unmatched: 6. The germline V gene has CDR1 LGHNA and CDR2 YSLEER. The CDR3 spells CASSQEFTGGTDTQYF. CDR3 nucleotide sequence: TGCGCCAGCAGCCAAGAGTTCACGGGAGGAACAGATACGCAGTATTTT.

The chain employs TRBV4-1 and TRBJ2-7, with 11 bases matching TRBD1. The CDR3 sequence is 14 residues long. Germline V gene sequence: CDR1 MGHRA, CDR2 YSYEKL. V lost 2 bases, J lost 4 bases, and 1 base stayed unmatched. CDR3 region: CASSQRDRGYEQYF. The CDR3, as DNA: TGCGCCAGCAGCCAACGGGACAGGGGGTACGAGCAGTACTTC.

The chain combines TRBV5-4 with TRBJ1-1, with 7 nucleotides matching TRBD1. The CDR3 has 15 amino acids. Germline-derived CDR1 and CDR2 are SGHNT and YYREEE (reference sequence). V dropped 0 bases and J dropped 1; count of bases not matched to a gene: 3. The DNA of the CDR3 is TGTGCCAGCAGCTTGGAGACAGGGACGAACACTGAAGCTTTCTTT. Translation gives CASSLETGTNTEAFF.

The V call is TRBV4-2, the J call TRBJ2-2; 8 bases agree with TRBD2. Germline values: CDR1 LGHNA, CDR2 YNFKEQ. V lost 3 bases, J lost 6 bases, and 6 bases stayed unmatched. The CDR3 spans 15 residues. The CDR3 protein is CASSQRAGAAGELFF. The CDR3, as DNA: TGTGCCAGCAGCCAGAGAGCGGGAGCGGCCGGGGAGCTGTTTTTT.